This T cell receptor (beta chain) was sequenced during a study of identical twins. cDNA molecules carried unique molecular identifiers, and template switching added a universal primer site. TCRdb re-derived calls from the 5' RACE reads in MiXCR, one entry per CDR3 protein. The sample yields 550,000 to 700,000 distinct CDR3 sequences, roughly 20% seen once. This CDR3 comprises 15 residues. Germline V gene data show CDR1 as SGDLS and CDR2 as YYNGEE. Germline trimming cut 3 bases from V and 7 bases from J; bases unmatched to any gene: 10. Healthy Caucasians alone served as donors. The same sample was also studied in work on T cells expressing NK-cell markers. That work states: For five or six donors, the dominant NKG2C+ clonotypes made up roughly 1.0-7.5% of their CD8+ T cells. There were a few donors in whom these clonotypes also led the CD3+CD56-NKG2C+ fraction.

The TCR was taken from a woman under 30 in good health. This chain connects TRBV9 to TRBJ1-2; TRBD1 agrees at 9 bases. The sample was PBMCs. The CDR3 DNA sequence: TGTGCCAGCAGCGCTCACCCGGGACAGGGAGCTGGCTACACCTTC. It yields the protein CASSAHPGQGAGYTF.